Below, 31 T cell receptor beta chains from the same sample are listed, as sequenced in a study of cytomegalovirus exposure and HLA in healthy donors. 13 Jbeta primers and 60 Vbeta primers were used for the PCR. Method: immunoSEQ multiplex PCR; TCRdb's copy keeps in-frame clones and lacks some. The data hold over 55,000 clones, with 80% observed a single time. The source material was PBMCs. These receptors all come from a woman aged 25 to 39 in good health and CMV-seronegative.

The chain carries TRBV29-1 and TRBJ1-6; no definite D call. Trimming removed 4 bases from V and 7 bases from J, with 26 bases in between. This CDR3 contains 18 residues. Per germline, CDR1 SQVTM and CDR2 ANQGSEA. DNA for the CDR3: TGCAGCGTTGCCGCGGGTAGGGTAAGGTGGCTATTGAATTCACCCCTCCACTTT. The encoded protein is CSVAAGRVRWLLNSPLHF.

The chain combines TRBV7-2 with TRBJ2-7; D may be TRBD2 (5 bases). Trimming took off 4 bases at V and 4 bases at J, with 11 bases between the two ends. Per germline, CDR1 SGHTA and CDR2 FQGNSA. CDR3 length: 13 amino acids. This CDR3 is CASSSGVRYEQYF. The CDR3 region has the DNA TGTGCCAGCAGCTCCGGGGTCCGATACGAGCAGTACTTC.

V gene TRBV29-1 combines with J gene TRBJ2-5, with D maybe TRBD1 (5 bases). Trimming stripped 4 bases from V and 2 bases from J, with 11 bases between. The CDR3 is made up of 13 amino acids. CDR1 SQVTM and CDR2 ANQGSEA come from the germline V gene. CDR3: CSVGQINQETQYF. The CDR3 bases are TGCAGCGTTGGACAGATTAATCAAGAGACCCAGTACTTC.

This chain connects TRBV6-1 to TRBJ2-7; TRBD1 agrees at 9 bases. CDR1 and CDR2 (germline): MNHNS, SASEGT. The length of the CDR3 is 14 residues. The junction had 10 bases not matched to a gene; V was cut back by 6 bases and J by 7 bases. CDR3 loop: CASRPGQGRREQYF. The CDR3 DNA sequence: TGTGCCAGCAGACCGGGACAGGGTCGTCGGGAGCAGTACTTC.

This clone was counted a few times. This sequence joins TRBV28 and TRBJ2-7; 10 positions match TRBD1. Germline trimming cut 3 bases from V and 6 bases from J; bases unmatched to any gene: 5. The CDR3 runs to 14 residues. Germline CDR1 reads MDHEN; CDR2 reads SYDVKM. The CDR3 bases are TGTGCCAGCAGTTTGACAGGGGGCCCCCCCGAGCAGTACTTC. It specifies CASSLTGGPPEQYF.

The chain is built from TRBV30 and TRBJ2-3, with 7 bases that match TRBD2. Germline V CDR1 and CDR2: GTSNPN, SVGIG (reference sequence). With 2 bases clipped from V and 8 bases from J, the junction kept 10 bases outside the gene matches. The CDR3 sequence is 14 residues long. The CDR3 is CAWSLGGGLITQYF. The CDR3 coding sequence is TGTGCCTGGAGTCTGGGGGGGGGTTTGATTACGCAGTATTTT.

This clone was observed a single time. The rearrangement links TRBV4-1 to TRBJ2-3; 12 bases align to TRBD2. CDR3 length: 17 residues. Trimming took 5 bases from V and 4 from J; bases not matched to a gene: 10. Germline assignment: CDR1 MGHRA and CDR2 YSYEKL. CDR3 in DNA: TGCGCCAGCAGCTCTCCCGCGACTAGCGGGAGAGCAGATACGCAGTATTTT. It encodes CASSSPATSGRADTQYF.

CDR3 loop: CASSFRFGDTQYF. CDR3 sequence (DNA): TGTGCCAGCAGTTTCCGGTTTGGAGATACGCAGTATTTT. The genes are TRBV27 and TRBJ2-3; D is unresolved. The germline gives CDR1 MNHEY, CDR2 SMNVEV (reference sequence). Deletions cut 3 bases from V and 5 bases from J, with 9 bases between. This CDR3 region has 13 residues.

The J gene is TRBJ2-7, the V gene TRBV29-1, with 7 bases lining up with TRBD1. There are 13 residues in the CDR3. Germline lookup yields CDR1 SQVTM and CDR2 ANQGSEA. The V segment lost 4 bases and the J segment 3 bases; nucleotides outside the gene matches: 6. DNA for the CDR3: TGCAGCGTTGCCCCAGACAGGGACTACGAGCAGTACTTC. It yields the protein CSVAPDRDYEQYF.

CDR3 in amino acids: CASKAGVSYNEQFF. As DNA, the CDR3 is TGTGCCAGTAAAGCGGGAGTATCCTACAATGAGCAGTTCTTC. J is TRBJ2-1 and V is TRBV27; 8 bases are shared with TRBD2. V shed 9 bases, J shed 1 base, and the junction held 5 bases outside the gene matches. CDR1 is MNHEY, CDR2 SMNVEV, per germline (reference sequence). The CDR3 is 14 residues long.

The chain has TRBV6-4 and TRBJ1-1; D call uncertain. This CDR3 region has 13 residues. Germline lookup yields CDR1 MRHNA and CDR2 SNTAGT. The V and J ends lost 6 bases and 3 bases respectively, with 11 bases between them. CDR3 bases: TGTGCCAGCAGCTACACCACAGACACTGAAGCTTTCTTT. As protein: CASSYTTDTEAFF.

This clone appeared a few times. This chain connects TRBV7-6 to TRBJ2-7, with TRBD1 as a possible D gene (6 bases). From germline, CDR1 is SGHVS and CDR2 FNYEAQ. Trimming stripped 0 bases from V and 2 bases from J, with 14 bases between. The CDR3 runs 16 residues. The CDR3 loop reads CASSLAPGERTYEQYF. Here the CDR3 DNA reads TGTGCCAGCAGCTTAGCGCCAGGGGAGAGGACCTACGAGCAGTACTTC.

The chain links TRBV9 to TRBJ1-1; D remains unclear. CDR1 SGDLS and CDR2 YYNGEE come from the germline V gene. The V gene lost 2 bases and the J gene lost 1 base, with 6 bases spanning the gap. This CDR3 comprises 13 residues. Here the CDR3 reads CASSVRGNTEAFF. CDR3 in DNA: TGTGCCAGCAGCGTCCGGGGGAACACTGAAGCTTTCTTT. Complete variable domain (other parts from reference TRBV9 and TRBJ1-1): DSGVTQTPKHLITATGQRVTLRCSPRSGDLSVYWYQQSLDQGLQFLIQYYNGEERAKGNILERFSAQQFPDLHSELNLSSLELGDSALYFCASSVRGNTEAFFGQGTRLTVV.

The V call is TRBV2, the J call TRBJ1-5, with D tentatively TRBD1 (5 bases). Germline assignment: CDR1 SNHLY and CDR2 FYNNEI. V shed 2 bases and J shed 0 bases, with 8 bases lying between them. This CDR3 has 15 amino acids. CDR3 coding DNA: TGTGCCAGCAGTGAACAGGACAATAGCAATCAGCCCCAGCATTTT. Residues: CASSEQDNSNQPQHF.

This clone is a singleton in its sample. V usage is TRBV19 and J usage is TRBJ1-5; D gene uncertain. The CDR3 loop spans 13 amino acids. V lost 3 bases, J lost 7 bases, and 10 bases lay in between. CDR1 is LNHDA, CDR2 SQIVND, per germline (reference sequence). The CDR3: CASSIGERQPQHF. CDR3 DNA sequence: TGTGCCAGTAGTATCGGGGAAAGGCAGCCCCAGCATTTT. Complete variable domain (other parts from reference TRBV19 and TRBJ1-5): DGGITQSPKYLFRKEGQNVTLSCEQNLNHDAMYWYRQDPGQGLRLIYYSQIVNDFQKGDIAEGYSVSREKKESFPLTVTSAQKNPTAFYLCASSIGERQPQHFGDGTRLSIL.

This clone was seen a handful of times. V and J are TRBV5-1 and TRBJ2-1, with D unclear. With 4 bases removed from V and 9 bases from J, the gap between germline ends came to 11 bases. Germline CDR1 is SGHRS and CDR2 is YFSETQ. The CDR3 totals 12 residues. CDR3 protein: CASSPIVSEQFF. The CDR3 DNA follows: TGCGCCAGCAGCCCTATCGTATCTGAGCAGTTCTTC.

The chain combines TRBV12-5 with TRBJ1-1; D remains unclear. The CDR3 sequence is 15 residues long. In germline, CDR1 is LGHNT, CDR2 FRNRAP. Trimming stripped 3 bases from V and 5 bases from J, with 16 bases between. The CDR3 loop is CASGFQASRGTEAFF. CDR3 in DNA: TGTGCTAGTGGTTTCCAGGCCTCGAGAGGGACTGAAGCTTTCTTT.

This rearrangement joins TRBV13 to TRBJ1-2, with D possibly being TRBD1 (5 bases). Germline CDR1 PRHDT, CDR2 FYEKMQ (reference sequence). CDR3 length equals 15 residues. V lost 5 bases to trimming and J lost 4 bases, with 17 bases between them. The CDR3: CASSVGQALSYGYTF. CDR3 nucleotides: TGTGCCAGCAGCGTTGGACAAGCCCTGAGCTATGGCTACACCTTC.

For the CDR3, the DNA is TGTGCCAGCAGTTACGAACCACTCACCGGGGAGCTGTTTTTT. The encoded protein is CASSYEPLTGELFF. The V call is TRBV6-5, the J call TRBJ2-2; D unclear. This CDR3 contains 14 residues. V was cut by 2 bases and J by 4 bases, with 8 bases left in between. The germline V gene has CDR1 MNHEY and CDR2 SVGAGI.

The V gene is TRBV4-1, the J gene TRBJ2-1; TRBD1 aligns across 11 bases. Per germline, CDR1 MGHRA and CDR2 YSYEKL. V lost 5 bases to trimming and J lost 8 bases; unmatched junction nucleotides: 11. The CDR3 totals 16 residues. The CDR3 sequence: CASSEIPGQGVDEQFF. The CDR3 DNA is TGCGCCAGCAGCGAGATACCGGGACAGGGGGTCGATGAGCAGTTCTTC.

The rearrangement joins TRBV9 to TRBJ1-2; D gene unclear. V dropped 4 bases and J dropped 0 bases, with 13 bases sitting between them. Germline V gives CDR1 SGDLS, CDR2 YYNGEE. This CDR3 is built from 15 residues. The CDR3 DNA sequence: TGTGCCAGCAGCCCCGCTACGGGTCCTAACTATGGCTACACCTTC. Its translation is CASSPATGPNYGYTF.

The chain recombines TRBV2 with TRBJ2-5, with 8 bases matching TRBD1. The J call could be wrong; TRBJ2-7 is a better fit for the DNA end. The germline CDR1 and CDR2 sequences are SNHLY and FYNNEI. The CDR3 runs to 15 residues. In DNA form, the CDR3 reads TGTGCCAGCAGTGAACACAGCAGGGGGCTCTACGAGCAGTACTTC. This encodes CASSEHSRGLYEQYF.

About this clone itself: An end of the junction does not agree with germline; a read error may underlie this. The rearrangement joins TRBV28 to TRBJ1-1, with D hard to call. Looked up from germline, CDR1 is MDHEN and CDR2 is SYDVKM. This CDR3 is 12 amino acids long. This chain's CDR3 is CASSFGVSEAFF. The CDR3 coding sequence is TGCGCCAGCAGTTTTGGAGTTAGTGAAGCTTTCTTT.

J is TRBJ2-1 and V is TRBV30; 7 bases match TRBD2. Unmatched junction bases numbered 14, after V lost 5 bases and J lost 4 bases. The CDR3 extends over 16 amino acids. CDR1 and CDR2 (germline): GTSNPN, SVGIG (reference sequence). CDR3 amino acids: CAWWRFGGGLYNEQFF. In DNA form, the CDR3 reads TGTGCCTGGTGGCGATTTGGGGGGGGGTTGTACAATGAGCAGTTCTTC.

The CDR3 DNA sequence: TGCAGCGTCTTAGGGGCGACTAACTATGGCTACACCTTC. Translated, it gives CSVLGATNYGYTF. This chain links TRBV29-1 with TRBJ1-2; D is possibly TRBD1 (5 bases). This CDR3 has 13 amino acids. The germline V gene has CDR1 SQVTM and CDR2 ANQGSEA. Between the trimmed V and J ends, which lost 6 bases and 0 bases, there was a span of 11 bases.

This chain joins TRBV5-1 and TRBJ1-2, with 7 bases that match TRBD1. V dropped 7 bases and J dropped 3; count of bases not matched to a gene: 3. CDR1 and CDR2 from the germline V gene are SGHRS and YFSETQ. The CDR3 runs to 12 residues. CDR3 in DNA: TGCGCCAGCCGACAGGGTGACTATGGCTACACCTTC. Its translation is CASRQGDYGYTF.

The gene calls are TRBV30 and TRBJ2-3, with D tentatively TRBD2 (5 bases). The CDR3 has 14 residues. V lost 3 bases, J lost 1 base, and 11 bases lay in between. Germline V gives CDR1 GTSNPN, CDR2 SVGIG (reference sequence). This chain's CDR3 is CAWRSSGGTDTQYF. DNA of the CDR3: TGTGCCTGGAGGTCCTCCGGGGGCACAGATACGCAGTATTTT.

The chain uses TRBV6-5 and TRBJ2-5, with TRBD1 matching over 11 bases. The junction had 8 bases not matched to a gene; V was cut back by 6 bases and J by 5 bases. The CDR3 sequence is 15 residues long. Germline V gene lookup returns CDR1 MNHEY and CDR2 SVGAGI. In DNA form, the CDR3 reads TGTGCCAGCAGGGTCGGACAGGGGGCGTTTGAGACCCAGTACTTC. Its protein product is CASRVGQGAFETQYF.

This rearrangement joins TRBV11-3 to TRBJ2-3; D not resolved. The CDR3 spans 14 residues. V lost 0 bases and J lost 0, with 4 bases in between. Germline CDR1 is SGHNT and CDR2 is YENEEA. The CDR3 DNA sequence: TGTGCCAGCAGCTTAGATCTTAGCACAGATACGCAGTATTTT. Protein: CASSLDLSTDTQYF.

The J gene is TRBJ2-2, the V gene TRBV29-1; 9 bases are shared with TRBD1. Germline V lookup: CDR1 SQVTM, CDR2 ANQGSEA. J lost 5 bases, V lost 0 bases, and 7 bases had no gene match. The length of the CDR3 is 16 residues. CDR3 in amino acids: CSVEDPGQGGTGELFF. The CDR3 DNA is TGCAGCGTTGAAGACCCGGGACAGGGAGGGACCGGGGAGCTGTTTTTT.

The CDR3 DNA reads as TGTGCCAGCAGCGCCCGACAGGGAACTAACACTGAAGCTTTCTTT. It yields the protein CASSARQGTNTEAFF. The chain carries TRBV9 and TRBJ1-1, with 7 bases identical to TRBD1. The CDR3 extends over 15 amino acids. CDR1 is SGDLS and CDR2 is YYNGEE in the germline V gene. V shed 3 bases, J shed 2 bases, and the junction held 7 bases outside the gene matches.